Sequencing of this T cell receptor (beta chain) was carried out in a study of T cells in Graves' hyperthyroidism and ophthalmopathy. This clonotype has only a few counts. Together with thyroid ultrasound, orbital computed tomography, serum thyroxine and TRAb, clinical symptoms were used for diagnoses. It was RNA transcripts that yielded the amplified TCR beta CDR3 regions. First-round RT-PCR targeting the TCR CDR3 was performed with the HTBI primer set. MiXCR was run by TCRdb on the multiplex PCR reads, yielding one entry per CDR3 protein. The table shows around 700,000 distinct CDR3 sequences, with about 17% occurring only once. Germline V gives CDR1 MNHNS, CDR2 SASEGT. CDR3 length equals 18 residues. Trimming shortened V by 0 bases and J by 0 bases, and 15 bases separated the two germline ends.

The chain has TRBV6-1 and TRBJ1-3, with a weak D call TRBD1 (5 bases). The sequenced sample consisted of blood. The receptor's source is a woman aged 45-65 years with Graves' hyperthyroidism that later progressed to Graves' ophthalmopathy. DNA for the CDR3: TGTGCCAGCAGTGAAGCGCTTCTGGGACTTCTCTCTGGAAACACCATATATTTT. Translation gives CASSEALLGLLSGNTIYF.